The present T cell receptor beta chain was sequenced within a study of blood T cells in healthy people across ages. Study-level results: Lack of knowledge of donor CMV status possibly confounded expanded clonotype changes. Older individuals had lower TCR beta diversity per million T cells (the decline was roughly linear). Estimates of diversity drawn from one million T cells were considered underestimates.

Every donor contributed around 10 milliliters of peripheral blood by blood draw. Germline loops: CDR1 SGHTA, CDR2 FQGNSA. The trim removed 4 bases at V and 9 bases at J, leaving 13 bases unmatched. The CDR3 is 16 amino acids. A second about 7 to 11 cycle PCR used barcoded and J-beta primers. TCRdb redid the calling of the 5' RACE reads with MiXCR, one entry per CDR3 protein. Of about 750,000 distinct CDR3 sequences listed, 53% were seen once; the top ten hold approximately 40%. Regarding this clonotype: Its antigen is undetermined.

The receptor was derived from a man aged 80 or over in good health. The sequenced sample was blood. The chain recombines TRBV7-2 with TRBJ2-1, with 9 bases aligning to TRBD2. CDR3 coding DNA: TGTGCCAGCAGCTCACAAGGACTAGCGAGGTTTGCTGAGCAGTTCTTC. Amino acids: CASSSQGLARFAEQFF.